There are a few counts of the clone carrying this T cell receptor (beta chain). Its antigen is as yet unknown. This CDR3 contains 17 residues. Losses at the gene ends were 3 bases for V and 2 bases for J; bases not matched to a gene: 6. Germline V gene sequence: CDR1 SGHRS, CDR2 YFSETQ. The data originate from a study of early T cells in non-severe SARS-CoV-2 infection. Overall study: Whole-blood bulk RNA, unsorted, was sequenced, and chains were unpaired.

Study observations and caveats: The study's VDJdb matching favored anti-spike CD8 responses and missed private and CD4 specificities.

Each cDNA molecule carried a unique molecular identifier. TCRdb reprocessed the 5' RACE reads with MiXCR, giving one entry per CDR3 protein. The sample holds approximately 76,000 distinct CDR3 sequences; about 14% are singletons and the top ten take 3%. Sample: whole blood. V and J are TRBV5-1 and TRBJ2-5; TRBD2 matches at 14 bases. The receptor was isolated from an adult who was a healthcare worker with PCR-confirmed SARS-CoV-2 infection or an uninfected control (not recorded which). CDR3 DNA sequence: TGCGCCAGCAGCTCCTCCCGGACTAGCGGGGGGCAAGAGACCCAGTACTTC. This encodes CASSSSRTSGGQETQYF.